The next 24 T cell receptor beta chains were all read from a single sample in a study of blood T cell repertoires in COVID-19. Libraries were prepared by immunoSEQ multiplex PCR; TCRdb keeps only in-frame clonotypes and omits some of them. This table holds 75,000 to 95,000 clones, about 78% found once. Sequencing input: peripheral blood. Receptors were obtained from a man in his 60s with COVID-19, enrolled during active disease.

The genes are TRBV7-9 and TRBJ1-5; D is uncertain. Germline CDR1 reads SEHNR; CDR2 reads FQNEAQ (reference sequence). The germline V and J ends were trimmed by 4 bases and 5 bases, with 12 bases remaining between them. The CDR3 runs to 14 residues. CDR3 residues: CASSSGRGDQPQHF. The CDR3 DNA reads TGTGCCAGCAGCTCTGGACGGGGAGATCAGCCCCAGCATTTT.

The V call is TRBV7-2, the J call TRBJ2-1; possibly TRBD1 for D (5 bases). Germline CDR1 SGHTA, CDR2 FQGNSA. The CDR3 is 16 amino acids. The germline V and J ends were trimmed by 6 bases and 0 bases, with 15 bases remaining between them. Here the CDR3 DNA reads TGTGCCAGCAGGCCCCGTGGGGCGGTCTCCTACAATGAGCAGTTCTTC. Translating it yields CASRPRGAVSYNEQFF.

The rearrangement links TRBV2 to TRBJ2-1; the D gene is possibly TRBD2 (5 bases). Trimming cost V 8 bases and J 0 bases, with 11 bases left between them. This CDR3 comprises 14 residues. Germline V gene sequence: CDR1 SNHLY, CDR2 FYNNEI. The CDR3 loop reads CASAAVSSYNEQFF. CDR3 nucleotides: TGTGCCAGCGCAGCGGTTAGCTCCTACAATGAGCAGTTCTTC.

The genes are TRBV6-2 or TRBV6-3 and TRBJ2-7; D is possibly TRBD2 (5 bases). Germline CDR1 reads MNHEY; CDR2 reads SVGEGT. V was pared by 2 bases and J by 5 bases, with 13 bases between. The length of the CDR3 is 14 residues. In nucleotides, the CDR3 is TGTGCCAGCAGTTACAATCTTGGAGGTAACGAGCAGTACTTC. The encoded protein is CASSYNLGGNEQYF.

The chain combines TRBV15 with TRBJ2-2; a possible D gene is TRBD2 (6 bases). Trimming took 6 bases from V and 4 from J, leaving 15 bases between them. This CDR3 spans 15 amino acids. CDR1 and CDR2 from the germline V gene are LNHNV and YYDKDF (reference sequence). This CDR3 reads CATRSPGLVTGELFF. CDR3 coding DNA: TGTGCCACCAGAAGTCCGGGACTTGTCACCGGGGAGCTGTTTTTT. The whole variable domain, remainder taken from reference TRBV15 and TRBJ2-2, is DAMVIQNPRYQVTQFGKPVTLSCSQTLNHNVMYWYQQKSSQAPKLLFHYYDKDFNNEADTPDNFQSRRPNTSFCFLDIRSPGLGDTAMYLCATRSPGLVTGELFFGEGSRLTVL.

The chain links TRBV11-1 to TRBJ2-3; no reliable D call. CDR1 is SGHAT and CDR2 is FQDESV in the germline V gene (reference sequence). This CDR3 region has 15 residues. V lost 8 bases and J lost 0, with 15 bases in between. The CDR3 bases are TGTGCCAGCGGCAGACGCGGTCCCAGCACAGATACGCAGTATTTT. This codes for CASGRRGPSTDTQYF.

In this sample, this clone turned up a few times. V and J are TRBV19 and TRBJ1-6; 7 nucleotides line up with TRBD1. V lost 5 bases and J lost 7; bases outside the gene matches: 8. This CDR3 contains 15 residues. Per germline, CDR1 LNHDA and CDR2 SQIVND (reference sequence). The CDR3 sequence is CASSPWDSRNSPLHF. The CDR3 nucleotides are TGTGCCAGTAGTCCCTGGGACAGTCGGAATTCACCCCTCCACTTT. Based on the CDR3 plus reference TRBV19 and TRBJ1-6, the full variable domain is DGGITQSPKYLFRKEGQNVTLSCEQNLNHDAMYWYRQDPGQGLRLIYYSQIVNDFQKGDIAEGYSVSREKKESFPLTVTSAQKNPTAFYLCASSPWDSRNSPLHFGNGTRLTVT.

This clone was seen only once. CDR3 DNA: TGTGCCAGCTCACCACCGATCAGGTCCACCGGGGAGCTGTTTTTT. As protein: CASSPPIRSTGELFF. The rearrangement links TRBV18 to TRBJ2-2, with no clear D. The CDR3 consists of 15 residues. With 0 bases removed from V and 4 bases from J, the gap between germline ends came to 9 bases. In germline, CDR1 is KGHSH, CDR2 LQKENI.

J is TRBJ2-7 and V is TRBV5-4; 8 nucleotides agree with TRBD2. V shed 0 bases, J shed 5 bases, and the junction held 13 bases outside the gene matches. CDR1 and CDR2 from the germline V gene are SGHNT and YYREEE (reference sequence). CDR3 length equals 17 residues. CDR3 sequence (DNA): TGTGCCAGCAGCTTGGCCCCCCCCGGCGGGAGGTTGGACGAGCAGTACTTC. Protein: CASSLAPPGGRLDEQYF.

V is TRBV7-3 and J is TRBJ2-5, with TRBD1 matching over 7 bases. V trimming: 8 bases; J trimming: 5 bases; junction bases outside the gene matches: 8. The CDR3 is made up of 13 amino acids. Per germline, CDR1 SGHTA and CDR2 FQGTGA. CDR3 loop: CASATGHSETQYF. CDR3 bases: TGTGCCAGCGCGACAGGGCACTCGGAGACCCAGTACTTC.

The rearrangement links TRBV7-3 to TRBJ1-6; a weak D match, TRBD1 (5 bases). CDR1 and CDR2 from the germline V gene are SGHTA and FQGTGA. The CDR3 is 14 residues long. V lost 1 base, J lost 10 bases, and 11 bases lay in between. CDR3 coding DNA: TGTGCCAGCAGCTTAAGGCAGGGCGGCTCACCCCTCCACTTT. Translation: CASSLRQGGSPLHF.

The chain is built from TRBV15 and TRBJ2-7; 7 positions match TRBD1. The CDR3 extends over 14 amino acids. The V and J ends lost 1 base and 4 bases, in that order; junction bases with no gene match: 4. CDR1 LNHNV and CDR2 YYDKDF come from the germline V gene (reference sequence). The CDR3 reads CATSRGRGSYEQYF. CDR3 DNA sequence: TGTGCCACCAGCAGAGGCAGGGGGTCTTACGAGCAGTACTTC. Full variable domain (remainder filled in from reference TRBV15 and TRBJ2-7): DAMVIQNPRYQVTQFGKPVTLSCSQTLNHNVMYWYQQKSSQAPKLLFHYYDKDFNNEADTPDNFQSRRPNTSFCFLDIRSPGLGDTAMYLCATSRGRGSYEQYFGPGTRLTVT.

This clone came up many times. The chain joins TRBV11-2 to TRBJ2-2, with D unresolved. V was clipped by 0 bases and J by 4 bases, with 9 bases between them. Germline V gene lookup returns CDR1 SGHAT and CDR2 FQNNGV. The CDR3 loop spans 15 amino acids. CDR3 DNA sequence: TGTGCCAGCAGCTTAGAAAGTAGTAGCACCGGGGAGCTGTTTTTT. This gives the protein CASSLESSSTGELFF. The full variable domain, completed using reference TRBV11-2 and TRBJ2-2, is EAGVAQSPRYKIIEKRQSVAFWCNPISGHATLYWYQQILGQGPKLLIQFQNNGVVDDSQLPKDRFSAERLKGVDSTLKIQPAKLEDSAVYLCASSLESSSTGELFFGEGSRLTVL.

This chain joins TRBV29-1 and TRBJ1-1; 8 nucleotides line up with TRBD1. V dropped 6 bases and J dropped 2; count of bases not matched to a gene: 11. This CDR3 has 15 residues. Looked up from germline, CDR1 is SQVTM and CDR2 is ANQGSEA. The chain's CDR3 is CSVQDRAVGNTEAFF. In nucleotides, the CDR3 is TGCAGCGTCCAGGACAGGGCGGTCGGAAACACTGAAGCTTTCTTT.

This clone has only one observation. The V and J genes are TRBV14 and TRBJ1-1; 8 bases align to TRBD1. The germline V gene encodes CDR1 SGHDN and CDR2 FVKESK. V was clipped by 0 bases and J by 0 bases; unmatched bases: 6. The length of the CDR3 is 17 residues. CDR3 nucleotides: TGTGCCAGCAGCCAAGAGGGCAGGGGGCTTATGAACACTGAAGCTTTCTTT. It translates to CASSQEGRGLMNTEAFF.

This chain connects TRBV29-1 to TRBJ1-6; D may be TRBD1 (6 bases). CDR1 and CDR2 from the germline V gene are SQVTM and ANQGSEA. This CDR3 has 15 residues. Trimming took off 5 bases at V and 5 bases at J, with 16 bases between the two ends. CDR3 residues: CSVRVGAGDNSPLHF. CDR3 coding DNA: TGCAGCGTTAGGGTAGGGGCAGGGGATAATTCACCCCTCCACTTT.

This clone is a singleton in its sample. This chain connects TRBV7-9 to TRBJ2-2, with TRBD2 as a possible D gene (6 bases). The CDR3 runs 15 residues. Trimming cost V 0 bases and J 5 bases, with 10 bases left between them. The germline V gene has CDR1 SEHNR and CDR2 FQNEAQ (reference sequence). Here the CDR3 reads CASSLAGGRTGELFF. The CDR3 nucleotides are TGTGCCAGCAGCTTAGCCGGGGGTAGGACCGGGGAGCTGTTTTTT.

The chain joins TRBV6-5 to TRBJ2-2, with D perhaps TRBD1 (6 bases). The CDR3 is made up of 15 amino acids. The V end lost 8 bases, the J end lost 1 base, and 14 bases lay between the germline ends. Germline V CDR1 and CDR2: MNHEY, SVGAGI. Here the CDR3 reads CASRSGHLNTGELFF. The CDR3 DNA is TGTGCCAGCCGGTCGGGACACCTGAACACCGGGGAGCTGTTTTTT.

The chain is built from TRBV27 and TRBJ2-2, with unresolved D. Germline V gene data show CDR1 as MNHEY and CDR2 as SMNVEV (reference sequence). The CDR3 covers 15 residues. The ends were cut back, 2 bases at V and 1 base at J, with 8 bases in the middle. The CDR3 region has the DNA TGTGCCAGCAGTTTAGGGCAGGAGAACACCGGGGAGCTGTTTTTT. Protein: CASSLGQENTGELFF.

This chain links TRBV25-1 with TRBJ2-7; D may be TRBD2 (5 bases). V was pared by 3 bases and J by 3 bases, with 9 bases between. Germline V gene lookup returns CDR1 MGHDK and CDR2 SYGVNS. The CDR3 runs 13 residues. The chain's CDR3 is CASSDIGVYEQYF. Written as DNA, the CDR3 is TGTGCCAGCAGTGATATCGGGGTCTACGAGCAGTACTTC.

This chain joins TRBV27 and TRBJ2-7; possibly TRBD1 for D (6 bases). Germline V gene sequence: CDR1 MNHEY, CDR2 SMNVEV (reference sequence). V was pared by 0 bases and J by 7 bases, with 16 bases between. The CDR3 totals 15 residues. The CDR3 DNA sequence: TGTGCCAGCAGTTTATCTCCAGGGGCCCCGGGGGAGCAGTACTTC. It yields the protein CASSLSPGAPGEQYF.

CDR3 sequence reads: CASSSTSGALNEQFF. The CDR3 nucleotides read TGCGCCAGCAGTAGTACTAGCGGGGCACTCAATGAGCAGTTCTTC. This chain links TRBV5-1 with TRBJ2-1; 10 nucleotides line up with TRBD2. J gave up 6 bases and V 5 bases, and 8 bases lay outside the gene matches. This CDR3 has 15 amino acids. The germline V gene has CDR1 SGHRS and CDR2 YFSETQ.

DNA of the CDR3: TGCGCCAGCAGCCGGACCAGGGGTGCAGATACGCAGTATTTT. It is translated as CASSRTRGADTQYF. The J gene is TRBJ2-3, the V gene TRBV4-1, with D perhaps TRBD1 (6 bases). CDR3 length: 14 residues. V was shortened by 4 bases and J by 4 bases, with 12 bases between the two germline ends. The germline gives CDR1 MGHRA, CDR2 YSYEKL.

The rearrangement links TRBV7-3 to TRBJ2-7, with a weak D call TRBD2 (6 bases). In germline, CDR1 is SGHTA, CDR2 FQGTGA. There are 14 residues in the CDR3. Trimming cost V 5 bases and J 3 bases, with 14 bases left between them. CDR3 coding DNA: TGTGCCAGCAGCGAGGGACTTGGAGTCTACGAGCAGTACTTC. Encoded protein: CASSEGLGVYEQYF.